This T cell receptor beta chain derives from a study of patients and donors after allogeneic stem cell transplantation. Via MiXCR, TCRdb re-called the RT-PCR reads, giving one row per CDR3 protein. Of fewer than 75,000 distinct CDR3 sequences detected, approximately 25% appear once; the ten largest clones hold around 27%. The table lists this clonotype with many counts. This receptor was obtained from a human donor who was either an allogeneic HSCT recipient or a stem cell or donor lymphocyte infusion donor (not recorded which). It is not recorded whose cells these are; they may come from a transplant donor. Material: blood, either unsorted or a sorted T cell fraction (not recorded which).

Here the CDR3 reads CASRPNSGGYTDTQYF. The CDR3 DNA is TGTGCCAGCAGACCTAACTCGGGGGGGTACACAGATACGCAGTATTTT. The chain carries TRBV12-3 or TRBV12-4 and TRBJ2-3; 8 positions agree with TRBD2. Trimming cost V 6 bases and J 2 bases; bases outside gene matches: 10. The CDR3 loop spans 16 amino acids.